A single sample gave rise to the 28 T cell receptor beta chains below, sequenced in a study of T cells in localized non-small cell lung cancer. The protocol was immunoSEQ multiplex PCR, while the TCRdb copy is restricted to in-frame clones and leaves out a portion. The data contain approximately 17,000 clones, approximately 80% of them seen just once; the ten biggest clones take up around 30%. The sample consisted of peripheral blood, taken before any cancer treatment. The receptors were gathered from a male donor older than 55 with stage I lung adenocarcinoma.

By share of the sample, this clone is medium-sized (0.01 to 0.1%). CDR3 loop: CASRGGLNQPQHF. The CDR3 region has the DNA TGTGCCAGCAGGGGAGGCCTTAATCAGCCCCAGCATTTT. The rearrangement joins TRBV7-8 to TRBJ1-5; D is uncertain. The CDR3 is 13 amino acids. V was pared by 6 bases and J by 4 bases, with 10 bases between. The V gene's germline CDR1 is SGHVS and CDR2 FQNEAQ.

This clone came up once. The rearrangement links TRBV7-6 to TRBJ1-5; D call uncertain. CDR3 length equals 14 residues. CDR1 SGHVS and CDR2 FNYEAQ come from the germline V gene. V was shortened by 2 bases and J by 9 bases, with 14 bases between the two germline ends. DNA of the CDR3: TGTGCCAGCAGCTTACAAGACGGTTCGGGGCCCCAGCATTTT. Its protein is CASSLQDGSGPQHF.

The rearrangement joins TRBV9 to TRBJ1-1; D may be TRBD1 (6 bases). The germline V gene encodes CDR1 SGDLS and CDR2 YYNGEE. The CDR3 length is 15 residues. V shed 4 bases and J shed 0 bases, with 13 bases lying between them. CDR3 bases: TGTGCCAGCAGCACCCGGACAGTAATGAACACTGAAGCTTTCTTT. Encoded protein: CASSTRTVMNTEAFF.

As concerns this clone: The sample has other DNA sequences that encode this CDR3 too. The chain recombines TRBV27 with TRBJ2-5, with TRBD2 identical over 9 bases. V shed 2 bases and J 5 bases; nucleotides not matched to a gene: 6. The CDR3 length is 15 residues. Germline CDR1 is MNHEY and CDR2 is SMNVEV (reference sequence). CDR3: CASSLRLAGLETQYF. The CDR3 DNA follows: TGTGCCAGCAGTTTACGCCTAGCGGGACTGGAGACCCAGTACTTC.

The chain recombines TRBV30 with TRBJ1-6, with unresolved D. The CDR3 runs to 14 residues. Germline V lookup: CDR1 GTSNPN, CDR2 SVGIG (reference sequence). Deletions cut 2 bases from V and 0 bases from J, with 5 bases between. CDR3 protein: CAWSQRSYNSPLHF. The CDR3 region has the DNA TGTGCCTGGAGTCAGCGCTCCTATAATTCACCCCTCCACTTT.

CDR3: CASSRTPAMGNQPQHF. The CDR3 DNA sequence: TGTGCCAGCTCACGGACGCCGGCCATGGGCAATCAGCCCCAGCATTTT. This sequence joins TRBV18 and TRBJ1-5; D is ambiguous. Looked up from germline, CDR1 is KGHSH and CDR2 is LQKENI. The ends were cut back, 4 bases at V and 2 bases at J, with 15 bases in the middle. There are 16 residues in the CDR3.

This chain uses TRBV30 with TRBJ1-6, with 7 bases that match TRBD1. The CDR3 loop spans 15 amino acids. CDR1 and CDR2 from the germline V gene are GTSNPN and SVGIG (reference sequence). Losses at the gene ends were 3 bases for V and 4 bases for J; bases not matched to a gene: 6. In DNA, the CDR3 is TGTGCCTGGAGCCCGAGACAGGGTTATAATTCACCCCTCCACTTT. Encoded protein: CAWSPRQGYNSPLHF.

The V and J genes are TRBV7-8 and TRBJ2-1, with TRBD1 matching 10 bases. The CDR3 has 14 residues. The germline CDR1 and CDR2 sequences are SGHVS and FQNEAQ. The V gene end was trimmed by 4 bases and the J gene end by 7 bases; junction bases not matched to a gene: 4. For the CDR3, the DNA is TGTGCCAGCAGCTCCGGGACAGGGGCGAATGAGCAGTTCTTC. Translation gives CASSSGTGANEQFF.

The CDR3 here is CASSEVGNPSGNTIYF. In nucleotides, the CDR3 is TGTGCCAGCAGTGAAGTGGGTAACCCCTCTGGAAACACCATATATTTT. The chain recombines TRBV6-1 with TRBJ1-3; D call uncertain. The ends were cut back, 1 base at V and 0 bases at J, with 10 bases in the middle. In germline, CDR1 is MNHNS, CDR2 SASEGT. This CDR3 contains 16 residues.

In DNA, the CDR3 is TGTGCCAGCAGCTTAGGAGCGGTAGCGGGAGCCTTCGCAGATACGCAGTATTTT. It translates to CASSLGAVAGAFADTQYF. This chain connects TRBV13 to TRBJ2-3, with 9 bases matching TRBD2. The CDR3 spans 18 residues. J lost 4 bases, V lost 0 bases, and 11 bases had no gene match. Germline V gene data show CDR1 as PRHDT and CDR2 as FYEKMQ (reference sequence).

The chain uses TRBV2 and TRBJ2-2; D uncertain. Trimming left V 1 base short and J 4 bases short, with 10 bases between. The germline gives CDR1 SNHLY, CDR2 FYNNEI. The CDR3 is 15 amino acids. The CDR3, as DNA: TGTGCCAGCAGTGAAGTCCCGCCGCTCACCGGGGAGCTGTTTTTT. Residues: CASSEVPPLTGELFF.

This clone was found a few times. The CDR3: CAISEPGARSPYEQYF. The CDR3 DNA reads as TGTGCCATCAGCGAACCGGGAGCCCGTAGCCCCTACGAGCAGTACTTC. V gene TRBV10-3 combines with J gene TRBJ2-7; weak D call: TRBD2 (6 bases). The CDR3 length is 16 residues. Trimming cost V 6 bases and J 2 bases, with 20 bases left between them. Germline assignment: CDR1 ENHRY and CDR2 SYGVKD.

V gene TRBV10-3 combines with J gene TRBJ2-7; 10 bases match TRBD2. V lost 8 bases and J lost 5; bases outside the gene matches: 6. This CDR3 region has 13 residues. Germline CDR1 reads ENHRY; CDR2 reads SYGVKD. In DNA, the CDR3 is TGTGCCATCGGTACGGGACTAGCGAACGAGCAGTACTTC. It specifies CAIGTGLANEQYF.

This clone came up a few times. This chain links TRBV18 with TRBJ1-1; D might be TRBD1 (5 bases). Germline V gene sequence: CDR1 KGHSH, CDR2 LQKENI. CDR3 length equals 12 residues. V was clipped by 2 bases and J by 11 bases, with 12 bases between them. CDR3 amino acids: CASSPRDLPAFF. The CDR3 DNA sequence: TGTGCCAGCTCACCAAGGGACTTACCCGCTTTCTTT.

The count of this clone is one. The V and J genes are TRBV4-2 and TRBJ2-1; D is ambiguous. V lost 1 base and J 7 bases, leaving 8 bases between the germline ends. The CDR3 loop spans 13 amino acids. In germline, CDR1 is LGHNA, CDR2 YNFKEQ. The CDR3 DNA sequence: TGTGCCAGCAGCCAAGTTCCAACTAATGAGCAGTTCTTC. It encodes CASSQVPTNEQFF.

The chain joins TRBV5-1 to TRBJ2-2; D unresolved. Germline V gene sequence: CDR1 SGHRS, CDR2 YFSETQ. CDR3 length equals 14 residues. The ends were cut back, 4 bases at V and 2 bases at J, with 9 bases in the middle. The CDR3 bases are TGCGCCAGCAGCACTGGGCCTAACACCGGGGAGCTGTTTTTT. This codes for CASSTGPNTGELFF.

J is TRBJ2-1 and V is TRBV2; D could derive from TRBD1 or TRBD2 (5 bases each). This CDR3 region has 16 residues. V lost 9 bases and J 6 bases, leaving 24 bases between the germline ends. Germline-derived CDR1 and CDR2 are SNHLY and FYNNEI. CDR3 sequence reads: CASKIEQETGANEQFF. The CDR3 nucleotides read TGTGCCAGTAAAATAGAGCAGGAAACCGGGGCCAATGAGCAGTTCTTC.

This clone was counted between two and nine times. The chain carries TRBV19 and TRBJ2-4, with a weak D call TRBD2 (5 bases). The CDR3 length is 14 residues. Germline CDR1 reads LNHDA; CDR2 reads SQIVND (reference sequence). The V end was cut by 2 bases, the J end by 10 bases, with 15 bases between. The CDR3: CASSIRPSRGIQYF. In DNA form, the CDR3 reads TGTGCCAGTAGTATAAGGCCTTCCCGAGGGATTCAGTACTTC.

This clone is a singleton in its sample. The rearrangement uses TRBV5-1 and TRBJ2-3; D tentatively reads TRBD1 or TRBD2 (5 bases each). Germline lookup yields CDR1 SGHRS and CDR2 YFSETQ. V dropped 4 bases and J dropped 1 base, with 7 bases sitting between them. The length of the CDR3 is 13 residues. CDR3 DNA: TGCGCCAGCAGCGTGGGGGGCACAGATACGCAGTATTTT. The encoded protein is CASSVGGTDTQYF.

V gene TRBV6-5 combines with J gene TRBJ2-1; 9 bases are a match to TRBD2. The J segment lost 12 bases and the V segment lost 0 bases, leaving 3 bases of the junction unmatched. The germline V gene encodes CDR1 MNHEY and CDR2 SVGAGI. The CDR3 loop spans 13 amino acids. CDR3 nucleotides: TGTGCCAGCAGTTACTCGAAGACTAGCGGGCAGTTCTTC. As protein: CASSYSKTSGQFF.

The genes are TRBV10-3 and TRBJ1-2; 10 bases map to TRBD1. V trimming: 3 bases; J trimming: 5 bases; junction bases outside the gene matches: 6. There are 15 residues in the CDR3. Germline loops: CDR1 ENHRY, CDR2 SYGVKD. The DNA of the CDR3 is TGTGCCATCAGTGATACGGGACAGGGGAGTTATGGCTACACCTTC. Its translation: CAISDTGQGSYGYTF.

The V call is TRBV19, the J call TRBJ2-7, with D tentatively TRBD2 (6 bases). CDR3 size: 18 residues. The germline V gene encodes CDR1 LNHDA and CDR2 SQIVND (reference sequence). V gave up 0 bases and J gave up 7 bases, with 25 bases separating them. The CDR3 is CASSIDFRIAGGSTEQYF. The CDR3, as DNA: TGTGCCAGTAGTATAGATTTTCGAATAGCCGGGGGATCGACTGAGCAGTACTTC.

V usage is TRBV6-5 and J usage is TRBJ2-1, with 12 positions matching TRBD2. CDR3 size: 15 residues. With V trimmed by 6 bases and J by 7 bases, 7 bases remained unmatched. The germline V gene encodes CDR1 MNHEY and CDR2 SVGAGI. The CDR3 protein is CASSLGTSGLNEQFF. CDR3 coding DNA: TGTGCCAGCAGCCTCGGGACTAGCGGGTTAAATGAGCAGTTCTTC.

This clone was seen once. V usage is TRBV27 and J usage is TRBJ1-4; unclear D gene. The germline V and J ends were trimmed by 5 bases and 5 bases, with 18 bases remaining between them. The CDR3 loop spans 16 amino acids. Germline V gene sequence: CDR1 MNHEY, CDR2 SMNVEV (reference sequence). The CDR3 sequence: CASSLQEGGGNEKLFF. The CDR3 bases are TGTGCCAGCAGTCTCCAAGAAGGAGGTGGGAATGAAAAACTGTTTTTT.

The CDR3 DNA follows: TGTGCCAGCTCACCAGGAGCTAGCGGGGTCGATGAGCAGTTCTTC. Translating it yields CASSPGASGVDEQFF. The rearrangement uses TRBV18 and TRBJ2-1; 9 nucleotides agree with TRBD2. V lost 2 bases to trimming and J lost 8 bases; unmatched junction nucleotides: 7. Germline CDR1 KGHSH, CDR2 LQKENI. The CDR3 is made up of 15 amino acids. The full variable domain, its missing parts supplied by reference TRBV18 and TRBJ2-1, is NAGVMQNPRHLVRRRGQEARLRCSPMKGHSHVYWYRQLPEEGLKFMVYLQKENIIDESGMPKERFSAEFPKEGPSILRIQQVVRGDSAAYFCASSPGASGVDEQFFGPGTRLTVL.

This clone is deemed medium-sized. The genes are TRBV4-1 and TRBJ2-7; D unresolved. CDR1 is MGHRA and CDR2 is YSYEKL in the germline V gene. This CDR3 is 15 amino acids long. Trimming pared 1 base from V and 0 bases from J, leaving 10 bases between. CDR3 coding DNA: TGCGCCAGCAGCCAAGCCGCGGAGAGCTCCTACGAGCAGTACTTC. It is translated as CASSQAAESSYEQYF.

V and J are TRBV7-6 and TRBJ1-5, with a tentative D call TRBD1 (6 bases). CDR1 and CDR2 (germline): SGHVS, FNYEAQ. The CDR3 covers 15 residues. The V gene lost 5 bases and the J gene lost 1 base, with 12 bases spanning the gap. CDR3: CASSPTGQSNQPQHF. The CDR3, as DNA: TGTGCCAGCAGCCCTACAGGGCAAAGCAATCAGCCCCAGCATTTT. The full variable domain, its missing parts supplied by reference TRBV7-6 and TRBJ1-5, is GAGVSQSPRYKVTKRGQDVALRCDPISGHVSLYWYRQALGQGPEFLTYFNYEAQQDKSGLPNDRFSAERPEGSISTLTIQRTEQRDSAMYRCASSPTGQSNQPQHFGDGTRLSIL.

The chain combines TRBV5-1 with TRBJ1-2, with a tentative D call TRBD1 (5 bases). Trimming left V 9 bases short and J 8 bases short, with 20 bases between. Germline V gene lookup returns CDR1 SGHRS and CDR2 YFSETQ. There are 13 residues in the CDR3. This CDR3 is CATHPGGAGGYTF. CDR3 in DNA: TGCGCCACCCACCCAGGAGGGGCCGGAGGCTACACCTTC.